A single sample is the source of the 28 T cell receptor beta chains below, sequenced in a study of blood T cell repertoires in COVID-19. This table comes from immunoSEQ multiplex PCR, and its TCRdb copy is limited to in-frame clones, with some not included. In the table there are under 300,000 clones, about nine tenths of which are singletons. The sample taken for sequencing was peripheral blood. The receptors here all came from a woman aged 25 to 45 with COVID-19, enrolled during active disease.

V is TRBV9 and J is TRBJ2-1; 10 positions agree with TRBD1. V lost 4 bases, J lost 7 bases, and 11 bases stayed unmatched. Germline loops: CDR1 SGDLS, CDR2 YYNGEE. There are 16 residues in the CDR3. CDR3 amino acids: CASSSPHRDRGNEQFF. In nucleotides, the CDR3 is TGTGCCAGCAGCTCGCCCCACCGGGACAGGGGAAATGAGCAGTTCTTC.

The chain combines TRBV4-1 with TRBJ2-5; 11 nucleotides agree with TRBD2. CDR3 length equals 16 residues. J lost 1 base, V lost 4 bases, and 5 bases had no gene match. Per the germline V gene, CDR1 is MGHRA and CDR2 is YSYEKL. CDR3 in DNA: TGCGCCAGCAGCCCCCTAGCGGGGGGCCTCCAAGAGACCCAGTACTTC. Its translation: CASSPLAGGLQETQYF.

This chain joins TRBV2 and TRBJ2-3; the match to TRBD1 covers 7 bases. V gave up 8 bases and J gave up 0 bases; unmatched junction bases: 11. This CDR3 spans 16 amino acids. Germline loops: CDR1 SNHLY, CDR2 FYNNEI. The CDR3 spells CASGPRGLGSTDTQYF. For the CDR3, the DNA is TGTGCCAGCGGCCCTAGGGGGCTAGGAAGCACAGATACGCAGTATTTT.

The gene calls are TRBV2 and TRBJ2-1, with 9 bases fitting TRBD1. Trimming cost V 0 bases and J 8 bases; bases outside gene matches: 8. The V gene's germline CDR1 is SNHLY and CDR2 FYNNEI. The CDR3 consists of 16 residues. The CDR3 DNA reads as TGTGCCAGCAGTGAAGCCAGGGACAGGGCGGATCATGAGCAGTTCTTC. It is translated as CASSEARDRADHEQFF.

The chain links TRBV11-2 to TRBJ1-4; no clear D. The CDR3 length is 14 residues. Germline loops: CDR1 SGHAT, CDR2 FQNNGV. V shed 4 bases and J shed 5 bases, with 11 bases lying between them. CDR3 DNA: TGTGCCAGCAGCTCGTCCCCGGGGAATGAAAAACTGTTTTTT. This translates into CASSSSPGNEKLFF.

This clone was detected a few times. The V call is TRBV3-1 (or the pseudogene TRBV3-2), the J call TRBJ1-2; D call uncertain. V gave up 3 bases and J gave up 4 bases, with 9 bases separating them. The CDR3 runs 13 residues. The V gene's germline CDR1 is LGHDT and CDR2 YNNKEL (reference sequence). The DNA for the CDR3 is TGTGCCAGCAGCCAGGGGAGCGTCTATGGCTACACCTTC. As protein: CASSQGSVYGYTF.

The CDR3 protein is CASSSRDSHYGYTF. The DNA of the CDR3 is TGTGCCAGCAGCTCGCGGGACAGCCACTATGGCTACACCTTC. The chain is built from TRBV13 and TRBJ1-2; 7 bases fit TRBD1. CDR3 length: 14 residues. Germline lookup yields CDR1 PRHDT and CDR2 FYEKMQ (reference sequence). The trim removed 4 bases at V and 3 bases at J, leaving 5 bases unmatched.

DNA of the CDR3: TGCGCCAGCAGCCTTCGACAGGGGGTCGACAATGAGCAGTTCTTC. Protein product: CASSLRQGVDNEQFF. The chain is built from TRBV5-1 and TRBJ2-1, with 9 bases fitting TRBD1. Germline values: CDR1 SGHRS, CDR2 YFSETQ. This CDR3 contains 15 residues. Germline trimming cut 4 bases from V and 5 bases from J; bases unmatched to any gene: 7. The full variable domain, completed using reference TRBV5-1 and TRBJ2-1, is KAGVTQTPRYLIKTRGQQVTLSCSPISGHRSVSWYQQTPGQGLQFLFEYFSETQRNKGNFPGRFSGRQFSNSRSEMNVSTLELGDSALYLCASSLRQGVDNEQFFGPGTRLTVL.

V is TRBV19 and J is TRBJ1-1, with 8 bases matching TRBD1. The CDR3 is made up of 16 amino acids. The germline V gene has CDR1 LNHDA and CDR2 SQIVND (reference sequence). V was pared by 5 bases and J by 1 base, with 9 bases of the junction left unmatched. CDR3 DNA: TGTGCCAGTAGTCCCCGACAGGGGATAAGGAACACTGAAGCTTTCTTT. This encodes CASSPRQGIRNTEAFF.

The chain has TRBV21-1 and TRBJ2-7; TRBD1 is taken as the D call from the table, unchecked against the DNA. TRBV21-1 is marked as a pseudogene. The CDR3 length is 18 residues. In nucleotides, the CDR3 is TGTGCCAGCAGCAAAGCCCTTCAATGCCGGGACAGGAAGAACGAGCAGTACTTC. Amino acid sequence: CASSKALQCRDRKNEQYF.

V gene TRBV7-6 combines with J gene TRBJ2-3; TRBD2 matches 12 bases. Germline-derived CDR1 and CDR2 are SGHVS and FNYEAQ. The V segment lost 1 base and the J segment 2 bases; nucleotides outside the gene matches: 13. The CDR3 consists of 20 residues. DNA for the CDR3: TGTGCCAGCAGCTTAGATCCGGGCGGACTAGCGGGGTTTGCCACAGATACGCAGTATTTT. Its translation is CASSLDPGGLAGFATDTQYF.

This sequence joins TRBV11-2 and TRBJ2-3; 9 positions agree with TRBD2. CDR1 and CDR2 from the germline V gene are SGHAT and FQNNGV. The V and J ends lost 7 bases and 5 bases, in that order; junction bases with no gene match: 13. The CDR3 is 16 residues long. CDR3 nucleotides: TGTGCCAGCATCCTCCAACAGCGGGGGGTCGGAGATACGCAGTATTTT. Its protein product is CASILQQRGVGDTQYF.

This clone was seen a single time. The chain has TRBV4-1 and TRBJ1-2, with 7 bases lining up with TRBD1. Germline V gene sequence: CDR1 MGHRA, CDR2 YSYEKL. This CDR3 comprises 15 residues. The J segment lost 7 bases and the V segment lost 3 bases, leaving 11 bases of the junction unmatched. CDR3 loop: CASSQQTGVKAGYTF. The CDR3 DNA is TGCGCCAGCAGCCAGCAAACAGGGGTCAAAGCTGGCTACACCTTC.

The chain couples TRBV6-5 to TRBJ1-2; D perhaps matches TRBD1 (5 bases). The CDR3 spans 13 residues. Germline V gene data show CDR1 as MNHEY and CDR2 as SVGAGI. V lost 5 bases to trimming and J lost 2 bases, with 9 bases between them. The DNA of the CDR3 is TGTGCCAGCAGTCGTACAGGCAACTATGGCTACACCTTC. This encodes CASSRTGNYGYTF.

CDR3 sequence: CASSLVSGGTDTQYF. The CDR3 DNA reads as TGCGCCAGCAGCTTGGTTAGCGGGGGCACAGATACGCAGTATTTT. The rearrangement links TRBV5-1 to TRBJ2-3; 8 bases agree with TRBD2. The length of the CDR3 is 15 residues. After removal of 0 bases from V and 1 base from J, the junction contained 1 base not matched to a gene. Germline V gene lookup returns CDR1 SGHRS and CDR2 YFSETQ. The full variable domain, completed using reference TRBV5-1 and TRBJ2-3, is KAGVTQTPRYLIKTRGQQVTLSCSPISGHRSVSWYQQTPGQGLQFLFEYFSETQRNKGNFPGRFSGRQFSNSRSEMNVSTLELGDSALYLCASSLVSGGTDTQYFGPGTRLTVL.

The rearrangement links TRBV6-5 to TRBJ2-1; 10 bases agree with TRBD2. V trimming: 0 bases; J trimming: 8 bases; junction bases outside the gene matches: 7. CDR1 and CDR2 from the germline V gene are MNHEY and SVGAGI. The CDR3 covers 16 residues. CDR3 in amino acids: CASSYSLAGAWDEQFF. CDR3 sequence (DNA): TGTGCCAGCAGTTACTCCCTAGCGGGGGCCTGGGATGAGCAGTTCTTC.

V and J are TRBV6-2 or TRBV6-3 and TRBJ1-1; TRBD1 matches 8 bases. Germline trimming cut 2 bases from V and 3 bases from J; bases unmatched to any gene: 11. The length of the CDR3 is 17 residues. Germline V gene lookup returns CDR1 MNHEY and CDR2 SVGEGT. CDR3 loop: CASSYSSRTGWDTEAFF. DNA for the CDR3: TGTGCCAGCAGTTACAGTTCAAGGACAGGGTGGGACACTGAAGCTTTCTTT.

V and J are TRBV18 and TRBJ1-5; perhaps TRBD1 as D (6 bases). Trimming pared 6 bases from V and 5 bases from J, leaving 14 bases between. CDR1 is KGHSH and CDR2 is LQKENI in the germline V gene. The CDR3 loop spans 14 amino acids. CDR3 in DNA: TGTGCCAGCTCGTGGGGGGGCCGAGATCAGCCCCAGCATTTT. It translates to CASSWGGRDQPQHF. The variable domain in full, with the rest retrieved from reference TRBV18 and TRBJ1-5, is NAGVMQNPRHLVRRRGQEARLRCSPMKGHSHVYWYRQLPEEGLKFMVYLQKENIIDESGMPKERFSAEFPKEGPSILRIQQVVRGDSAAYFCASSWGGRDQPQHFGDGTRLSIL.

This chain connects TRBV2 to TRBJ2-3; tentative D call: TRBD2 (5 bases). The CDR3 extends over 13 amino acids. Germline loops: CDR1 SNHLY, CDR2 FYNNEI. Trimming stripped 4 bases from V and 2 bases from J, with 7 bases between. The CDR3 sequence is CASSGENTDTQYF. Here the CDR3 DNA reads TGTGCCAGCAGTGGGGAGAACACAGATACGCAGTATTTT.

The chain recombines TRBV6-5 with TRBJ1-3; the match to TRBD1 covers 8 bases. Germline V CDR1 and CDR2: MNHEY, SVGAGI. The CDR3 totals 15 residues. V dropped 6 bases and J dropped 2; count of bases not matched to a gene: 6. The CDR3: CASRDRAHPGNTIYF. The CDR3 DNA is TGTGCCAGCAGGGACAGGGCTCACCCTGGAAACACCATATATTTT.

The chain employs TRBV19 and TRBJ1-2; a possible D gene is TRBD1 (5 bases). With 7 bases removed from V and 4 bases from J, the gap between germline ends came to 13 bases. CDR1 is LNHDA, CDR2 SQIVND, per germline (reference sequence). This CDR3 has 13 amino acids. As DNA, the CDR3 is TGTGCCAGTATAAGCAGGGATGGCTATGGCTACACCTTC. Translation gives CASISRDGYGYTF.

The chain carries TRBV5-1 and TRBJ2-5, with 9 nucleotides matching TRBD1. The junction had 3 bases not matched to a gene; V was cut back by 4 bases and J by 5 bases. CDR3 length: 13 residues. Germline assignment: CDR1 SGHRS and CDR2 YFSETQ. The CDR3 spells CASSPGTGETQYF. CDR3 sequence (DNA): TGCGCCAGCAGCCCCGGGACAGGGGAGACCCAGTACTTC.

This clone came up once. The V gene is TRBV12-5, the J gene TRBJ1-5; 11 bases are a match to TRBD1. The germline V gene encodes CDR1 LGHNT and CDR2 FRNRAP. Trimming took 1 base from V and 5 from J; bases not matched to a gene: 1. The CDR3 runs 15 residues. CDR3 in DNA: TGTGCTAGTGGTTTGGCGGGACAGGGGGATCAGCCCCAGCATTTT. It yields the protein CASGLAGQGDQPQHF.

The chain has TRBV5-6 and TRBJ2-2; D is unclear. The V and J ends lost 1 base and 6 bases respectively, with 7 bases between them. Germline CDR1 reads SGHDT; CDR2 reads YYEEEE. The CDR3 sequence is 13 residues long. Here the CDR3 reads CASSLRRPGELFF. CDR3 DNA sequence: TGTGCCAGCAGCTTGCGGAGACCCGGGGAGCTGTTTTTT.

This sequence joins TRBV28 and TRBJ2-7, with TRBD1 identical over 7 bases. Germline V lookup: CDR1 MDHEN, CDR2 SYDVKM. V shed 5 bases and J 1 base; nucleotides not matched to a gene: 8. The CDR3 covers 15 residues. The CDR3 is CASSPPTGLSYEQYF. As DNA, the CDR3 is TGTGCCAGCAGTCCCCCGACAGGGTTGTCCTACGAGCAGTACTTC.

The gene calls are TRBV29-1 and TRBJ1-2; D uncertain. There are 12 residues in the CDR3. Between the trimmed V and J ends, which lost 5 bases and 0 bases, there was a span of 7 bases. The germline gives CDR1 SQVTM, CDR2 ANQGSEA. CDR3 in amino acids: CSVLTTNYGYTF. CDR3 nucleotides: TGCAGCGTTCTGACAACTAACTATGGCTACACCTTC.

This chain joins TRBV2 and TRBJ2-7; 12 nucleotides agree with TRBD2. CDR3 length equals 15 residues. Germline trimming cut 8 bases from V and 0 bases from J; bases unmatched to any gene: 5. Germline values: CDR1 SNHLY, CDR2 FYNNEI. The CDR3 spells CASLAGGLYSYEQYF. The CDR3 DNA sequence: TGTGCCAGCCTAGCGGGGGGGCTTTACTCCTACGAGCAGTACTTC.

This clone was counted only a few times. The chain is built from TRBV7-9 and TRBJ1-4; 11 bases map to TRBD1. There are 16 residues in the CDR3. J gave up 6 bases and V 4 bases, and 7 bases lay outside the gene matches. The germline V gene encodes CDR1 SEHNR and CDR2 FQNEAQ (reference sequence). CDR3 sequence (DNA): TGTGCCAGCAGCTCCCCGGGACAGGGGGACGATGAAAAACTGTTTTTT. Its protein is CASSSPGQGDDEKLFF.